This T cell receptor (beta chain) is drawn from a study of OX40 agonist ivuxolimab in advanced cancers. Regarding the complete study: Ivuxolimab was an agonistic, fully human IgG2 monoclonal antibody directed against OX40 (CD134), a costimulatory receptor. Intravenous ivuxolimab was administered to patients every 2 weeks at six dose levels: 0.01, 0.1, 0.3, 1.5, 3 and 10 mg/kg. Of the 50 to 55 dose-escalation patients, hepatocellular carcinoma was present in 19, melanoma in approximately 15, renal cell carcinoma in 9 and head and neck cancer in 9. In the dose-escalation cohort, around four fifths of patients were male, and the mean age was around 60 years with a range of about 20 to 90. Prior anti-PD-1, anti-PD-L1 or anti-CTLA-4 therapy was permitted, and checkpoint inhibitors had been received by around 40% of dose-escalation patients. Partial responses occurred in three dose-escalation patients: two with cutaneous melanoma and one with hepatocellular carcinoma. The point of sequencing TCRbeta in the periphery was to test whether ivuxolimab changed TCR sequence diversity and drove clonal T-cell expansion. The monotherapy dose-escalation portion (N of about 57 patients) of the phase I ivuxolimab trial is reported in the paper.

Genomic DNA was extracted from sorted cells for sequencing of the TCRbeta CDR3 region. The immunoSEQ Assay was used for sequencing of TCRbeta CDR3 regions. The immuneACCESS repertoire file appears here via TCRdb, limited to in-frame rearrangements. These files lack a portion of the clones; in checked studies, under half of the deficit traces to unresolved V genes, and the cause of the others is not known. This sample has tens of thousands of clones in its table, and roughly 87% of those were observed once. Approximately 1.3% of the sample goes to the ten largest clones. V is shortened by 5 bases, J by 5 bases, and the region joining them spans 10 bases. The germline V gene specifies SGHRS as CDR1 and YFSETQ as CDR2. Including cysteine and phenylalanine, the CDR3 has 13 amino acids. The CDR3 DNA has 39 bases and is translated from base 1. Paper-wide results and their limitations: Low levels of normalized T-cell clonal expansion were also shown by some nonresponding patients. The antigen specificity of the peripheral T cells that underwent clonal expansion was not determined. In the 0.1-3.0 mg/kg groups, partial responders had among the lowest normalized peripheral clonal expansion, particularly in CD8+ T cells. After ivuxolimab, expanded clones were on average more numerous among CD8+ T cells than among CD4+ T cells. Clonal expansion of both CD4+ and CD8+ blood T cells was observed from baseline to week 6 at doses 0.1 to 3.0 mg/kg.

The trial excluded patients who had a history of autoimmune disease or who were on systemic immunosuppression. In every dose cohort, peripheral blood was drawn for TCR sequencing at baseline, cycle 4 day 1, and cycle 7 day 1. Samples came from an open-label, multicenter, first-in-human phase I dose-escalation trial of ivuxolimab. Adults with locally advanced or metastatic melanoma, renal cell, hepatocellular, or head and neck squamous cell carcinoma were enrolled in the trial. CD4+ and CD8+ T cells were sorted separately from peripheral blood before TCR sequencing. In its sample, this clone was seen once. This receptor's antigen is unknown. Nothing much larger sits one base from this clone, and base qualities are not available.

This TCR came from an adult with an advanced solid tumor such as melanoma, head and neck, liver or kidney cancer. The rearranged chain carries TRBV5-1 and TRBJ2-2; the best D guess is TRBD1, with 5 bases matching. The sample was CD4+ or CD8+ T cells sorted from blood, taken in a trial of the OX40 agonist ivuxolimab. The nucleotides are TGCGCCAGCAGAGCCCGACAGACCGGGGAGCTGTTTTTT. It encodes CASRARQTGELFF.